Listed below are T cell receptor beta chains from one sample, sequenced in a study of regulatory T cells in long-lasting Graves disease. MiXCR, run by TCRdb on the multiplex PCR reads, gives a single entry per CDR3 protein. Of over 500,000 distinct CDR3 sequences in the sample, about 16% were seen once. This sample also belongs to another study, concerning T cells in Graves' hyperthyroidism and ophthalmopathy.

The specimen was peripheral blood mononuclear cells (PBMCs), collected at new diagnosis, from a patient treated with antithyroid drugs. These receptors were obtained from a man aged 18 to 35 with Graves disease. Each CDR3 is given with its conserved first and last residue. D genes are given only for firm matches. Not all rows give a size; the values are once, few, many and, for expanded clones, a class.

D: .
J: TRBJ1-1
size: many
V: TRBV11-2
DNA: TGTGCCAGCAGTATTCTGGTAAACACTGAAGCTTTCTTT
CDR3: CASSILVNTEAFF

D: .
J: TRBJ2-7
size: many
V: TRBV20-1
DNA: TGCAGTGCTCGCCCCCCGCGGGACGTCTCCTACGAGCAGTACTTC
CDR3: CSARPPRDVSYEQYF

D: .
J: TRBJ1-4
size: .
V: TRBV11-2
DNA: TGTGCCAGCAGCCCCCGCGGGAGGGCTAATGAAAAACTGTTTTTT
CDR3: CASSPRGRANEKLFF

D: TRBD1
J: TRBJ2-2
size: many
V: TRBV24-1
DNA: TGTGCCACCAGTGGACAGGGGGACACCGGGGAGCTGTTTTTT
CDR3: CATSGQGDTGELFF

D: .
J: TRBJ2-2
size: many
V: TRBV6-1
DNA: TGTGCCAGCTCCTCACCTGGGGTTGGGGCGAATGGCGGGGAGCTGTTTTTT
CDR3: CASSSPGVGANGGELFF

D: .
J: TRBJ1-1
size: many
V: TRBV12-5
DNA: TGTGCTAGTGGTTTGTACTCAGGGGTGGGCACTGAAGCTTTCTTT
CDR3: CASGLYSGVGTEAFF

D: .
J: TRBJ2-1
size: .
V: TRBV20-1
DNA: TGCAGTGCTAGAGTTGGGCTAGCGTCCTACAATGAGCAGTTCTTC
CDR3: CSARVGLASYNEQFF

D: .
J: TRBJ2-6
size: .
V: TRBV27
DNA: TGTGCCAGCAGTTCCATCAGGGTGTCTGGGGCCAACGTCCTGACTTTC
CDR3: CASSSIRVSGANVLTF

D: .
J: TRBJ1-1
size: many
V: TRBV20-1
DNA: TGCAGTGCTAGGCCAGGGTCCATGAACACTGAAGCTTTCTTT
CDR3: CSARPGSMNTEAFF

D: .
J: TRBJ2-2
size: many
V: TRBV28
DNA: TGTGCCAGCAGTTCCACCCTCATGCCCGCGGGGGAGCTGTTTTTT
CDR3: CASSSTLMPAGELFF

D: .
J: TRBJ1-1
size: .
V: TRBV7-9
DNA: TGTGCCAGCAGCCCCAGCGGGGCCGCTGCTCGTGAAGCTTTCTTT
CDR3: CASSPSGAAAREAFF

D: TRBD2
J: TRBJ2-1
size: few
V: TRBV2
DNA: TGTGCCAGCAGTGAAGCACGACTAGCGAGGAATGAGCAGTTCTTC
CDR3: CASSEARLARNEQFF

D: TRBD1
J: TRBJ2-1
size: many
V: TRBV5-5
DNA: TGTGCCAGCAGCTGGGACAGGGCGTCCTACAATGAGCAGTTCTTC
CDR3: CASSWDRASYNEQFF

D: .
J: TRBJ2-5
size: many
V: TRBV3-1
DNA: TGTGCCAGCTCACCAACGCGAGAGACCCAGTACTTC
CDR3: CASSPTRETQYF

D: .
J: TRBJ2-3
size: .
V: TRBV19
DNA: TGTGCCAGTAGTAGAGGGGGTCCCACAGATACGCAGTATTTT
CDR3: CASSRGGPTDTQYF

D: .
J: TRBJ2-5
size: many
V: TRBV5-1
DNA: TGCGCCAGCAGCTTGAGTAGCGGAGAAGAGACCCAGTACTTC
CDR3: CASSLSSGEETQYF